This T cell receptor (beta chain) comes out of a study of blood T cell repertoires in COVID-19. The overall study: Acute and convalescent COVID-19 samples came from the United States, Italy and Spain.

The CDR3 runs 16 residues. Germline CDR1 reads KGHSH; CDR2 reads LQKENI. With 3 bases clipped from V and 2 bases from J, the junction kept 8 bases outside the gene matches. Measured with immunoSEQ multiplex PCR; TCRdb has only the in-frame clones, and not every one. The sample has around 15,000 clones, around 89% seen once. The sample taken for sequencing was peripheral blood. The chain combines TRBV18 with TRBJ2-7, with TRBD1 matching 9 bases. The sequence was collected from a human donor in a cohort sampled during active COVID-19. The CDR3 nucleotides read TGTGCCAGCTCACCCTCAACAGGGGGCCTTACCTACGAGCAGTACTTC. Its protein product is CASSPSTGGLTYEQYF.